These 6 T cell receptor beta chains originate from one sample sequenced in a study of CD8 T cells in ankylosing spondylitis. TCRdb analysed the 5' RACE reads with MiXCR anew, one entry per CDR3 protein. Of 80,000 to 100,000 distinct CDR3 sequences listed, roughly 8% are singletons. The material sequenced was blood, either unsorted or a sorted T cell fraction (not recorded which). The source is a male donor with ankylosing spondylitis or in good health (not recorded which).

In this sample, this clonotype turned up many times. CDR3: CASGRWPLHF. Here the CDR3 DNA reads TGTGCCAGCGGCCGGTGGCCCCTCCACTTT. This chain joins TRBV6-2 or TRBV6-3 and TRBJ1-6; no definite D call. The CDR3 has 10 residues. Germline V gene data show CDR1 as MNHEY and CDR2 as SVGEGT. V lost 8 bases to trimming and J lost 13 bases, with 9 bases between them.

This clonotype came up many times. The chain links TRBV2 to TRBJ2-7, with no clear D. The CDR3 consists of 14 residues. The germline V gene encodes CDR1 SNHLY and CDR2 FYNNEI. Between the trimmed V and J ends, which lost 7 bases and 0 bases, there was a span of 13 bases. CDR3 in amino acids: CASTPRRISYEQYF. The CDR3 DNA reads TGTGCCAGCACTCCCCGTAGGATCTCCTACGAGCAGTACTTC.

For this clonotype: A much larger clone lies a single base off, so this may be a read error. The CDR3 region has the DNA TGCACCAGCCGGACTACAGGGAGTAACAATGAGCAGTTCTTC. Its protein is CTSRTTGSNNEQFF. The chain combines TRBV5-1 with TRBJ2-1, with D tentatively TRBD1 or TRBD2 (6 bases each). The CDR3 spans 14 residues. CDR1 SGHRS and CDR2 YFSETQ come from the germline V gene.

This clonotype was detected only a few times. The chain combines TRBV6-5 with TRBJ2-7; 7 bases align to TRBD1. Germline values: CDR1 MNHEY, CDR2 SVGAGI. Germline trimming cut 2 bases from V and 3 bases from J; bases unmatched to any gene: 10. The CDR3 sequence is 16 residues long. The DNA of the CDR3 is TGTGCCAGCAGTTACCCGTTAGGTGGGACAGACTACGAGCAGTACTTC. Translation gives CASSYPLGGTDYEQYF.

This clonotype showed up many times. This chain links TRBV12-3 or TRBV12-4 with TRBJ1-6; D perhaps matches TRBD1 (5 bases). The CDR3 is 13 amino acids. The V gene lost 5 bases and the J gene lost 9 bases, with 11 bases spanning the gap. The CDR3 DNA reads TGTGCCAGCAGTCCAAGACAGAGTTCACCCCTCCACTTT. It specifies CASSPRQSSPLHF.

The chain is built from TRBV12-3 or TRBV12-4 and TRBJ2-7; D is unclear. The CDR3 runs 13 residues. With 4 bases removed from V and 3 bases from J, the gap between germline ends came to 10 bases. The CDR3 bases are TGTGCCAGCAGTTCCCTACCCGACTACGAGCAGTACTTC. Its protein is CASSSLPDYEQYF.